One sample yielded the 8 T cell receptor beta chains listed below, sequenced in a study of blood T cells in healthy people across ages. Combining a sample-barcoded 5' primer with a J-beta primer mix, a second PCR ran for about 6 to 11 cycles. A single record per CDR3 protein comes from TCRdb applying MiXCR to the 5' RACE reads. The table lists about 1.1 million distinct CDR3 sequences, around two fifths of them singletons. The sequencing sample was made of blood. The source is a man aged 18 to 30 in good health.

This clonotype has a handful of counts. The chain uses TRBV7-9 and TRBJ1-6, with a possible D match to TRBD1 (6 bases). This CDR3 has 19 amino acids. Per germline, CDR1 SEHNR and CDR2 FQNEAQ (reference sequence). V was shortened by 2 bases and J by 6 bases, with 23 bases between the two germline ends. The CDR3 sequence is CASSLWSGRRGGGNSPLHF. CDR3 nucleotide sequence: TGTGCCAGCAGCTTATGGAGCGGACGAAGGGGGGGTGGTAATTCACCCCTCCACTTT.

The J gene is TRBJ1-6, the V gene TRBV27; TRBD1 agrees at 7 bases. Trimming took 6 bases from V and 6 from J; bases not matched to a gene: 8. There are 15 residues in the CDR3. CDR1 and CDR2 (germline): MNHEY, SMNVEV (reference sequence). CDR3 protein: CASSKQTGPNSPLHF. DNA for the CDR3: TGTGCCAGCAGCAAACAGACAGGGCCTAATTCACCCCTCCACTTT.

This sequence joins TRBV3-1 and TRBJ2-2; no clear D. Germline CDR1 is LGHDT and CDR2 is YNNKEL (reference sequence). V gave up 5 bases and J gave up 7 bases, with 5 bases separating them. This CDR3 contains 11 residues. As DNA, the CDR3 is TGTGCCAGCAGCTCGGGCGGGGAGCTGTTTTTT. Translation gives CASSSGGELFF.

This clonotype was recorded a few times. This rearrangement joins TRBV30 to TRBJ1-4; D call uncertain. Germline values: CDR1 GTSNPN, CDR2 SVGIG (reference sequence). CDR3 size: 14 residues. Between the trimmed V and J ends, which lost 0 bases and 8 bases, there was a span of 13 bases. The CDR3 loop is CAWSVRRTAEKLFF. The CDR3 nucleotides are TGTGCCTGGAGTGTACGGAGAACCGCGGAAAAACTGTTTTTT.

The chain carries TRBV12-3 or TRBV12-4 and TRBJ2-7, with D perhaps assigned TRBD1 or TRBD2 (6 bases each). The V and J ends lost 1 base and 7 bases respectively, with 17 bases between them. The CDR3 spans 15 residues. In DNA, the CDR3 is TGTGCCAGCAGTTTAGGGGGGGCTCGGGATCATGAGCAGTACTTC. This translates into CASSLGGARDHEQYF.

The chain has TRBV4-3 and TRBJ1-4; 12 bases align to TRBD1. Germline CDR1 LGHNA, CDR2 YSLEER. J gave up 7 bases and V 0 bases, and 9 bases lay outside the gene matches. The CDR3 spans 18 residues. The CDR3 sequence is CASSQDLGQGAAGEKLFF. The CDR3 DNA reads TGCGCCAGCAGCCAAGATCTGGGACAGGGGGCTGCGGGTGAAAAACTGTTTTTT.

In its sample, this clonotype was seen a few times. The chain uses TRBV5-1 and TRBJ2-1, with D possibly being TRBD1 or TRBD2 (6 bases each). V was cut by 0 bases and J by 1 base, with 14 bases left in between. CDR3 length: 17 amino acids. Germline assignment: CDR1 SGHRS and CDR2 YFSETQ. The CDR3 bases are TGCGCCAGCAGCTTGGATGGAGGCGGGACATCCTACAATGAGCAGTTCTTC. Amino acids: CASSLDGGGTSYNEQFF.

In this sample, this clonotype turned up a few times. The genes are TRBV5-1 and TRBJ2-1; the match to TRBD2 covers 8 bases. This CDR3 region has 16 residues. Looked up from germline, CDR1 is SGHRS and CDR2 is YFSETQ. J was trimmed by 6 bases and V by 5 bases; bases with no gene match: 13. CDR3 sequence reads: CASSRDGTSGGNEQFF. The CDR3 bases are TGCGCCAGCAGTAGAGACGGGACTAGTGGCGGCAATGAGCAGTTCTTC.